This entry features one TCR beta chain sequence. The sample belongs to a study of immune cell composition in non-small cell lung cancer. Some clones are missing from TCRdb's copy, which holds only in-frame ones; the method was immunoSEQ multiplex PCR. Altogether 13,000 or so clones are present, approximately 70% being singletons, with the ten largest covering more than 13%. CDR1 is SGHTA and CDR2 is FQGTGA in the germline V gene. V lost 3 bases, J lost 5 bases, and 8 bases lay in between. The CDR3 totals 13 residues. Sequencing was performed on lung tumor tissue. This rearrangement joins TRBV7-3 to TRBJ2-1; D might be TRBD2 (5 bases). The clonotype originates from a human donor with non-small cell lung cancer. CDR3 bases: TGTGCCAGCAGCTTGACTAATCACAATGAGCAGTTCTTC. Residues: CASSLTNHNEQFF.